Sequencing of this T cell receptor (beta chain) was carried out in a study of CD8+CD57+ T cells in acquired aplastic anemia. Study overall: Sorted CD4+ and CD8+ cells yielded roughly 3.4 ug of DNA on average.

By flow cytometry, patients selected for sequencing had shown an expansion of CD8+CD57+ cells. Severe acquired aplastic anemia affected all patients. Therapy had not been given to patients before blood sampling. About this clonotype itself: Its cognate antigen is unknown.

The germline V gene has CDR1 DFQATT and CDR2 SNEGSKA (reference sequence). Trimming left V 4 bases short and J 1 base short, with 8 bases between. The CDR3 loop spans 12 amino acids. Findings and caveats of the study: CD8+ Simpson's diversity showed no significant patient-control difference.

It was genomic DNA that served as the template for profiling TCR beta VDJ and CDR3. Using its own MiXCR run on the reads, TCRdb lists one record per CDR3 protein. This table holds tens of thousands of distinct CDR3 sequences, about 70% found once. The clonotype originates from a human donor with aplastic anemia. V gene TRBV20-1 combines with J gene TRBJ2-7, with D possibly TRBD1 on 5 matching bases. The sequenced sample consisted of sorted CD4+, CD8+, or CD8+CD57+ T cells (not recorded which) from PBMCs. This CDR3 reads CSAMDKSYEQYF. DNA of the CDR3: TGCAGTGCTATGGACAAGTCCTACGAGCAGTACTTC.